These T cell receptor beta chains were read from a single sample in a study of cytomegalovirus exposure and HLA in healthy donors. Only in-frame clones appear in the TCRdb table, and some are missing; sequencing was by immunoSEQ multiplex PCR. The top ten hold under 7.5% of the sample, which has 180,000 or so clones, 75% to 85% seen once. Input material: PBMCs. The receptors shown here come from a woman aged 45-59 years in good health and CMV-seropositive. Both conserved end residues are part of each CDR3. D genes are given only for firm matches. The size entry is marked missing in some rows and otherwise reads once, few, many or a size class.

clone_size: -
cdr3_length: 16
d_call: TRBD1
j_call: TRBJ1-6
v_call: TRBV18
cdr3_nt: TGTGCCAGCTCACCACTTGGGACAGTAGATAATTCACCCCTCCACTTT
cdr3_aa: CASSPLGTVDNSPLHF

clone_size: -
cdr3_length: 17
d_call: -
j_call: TRBJ2-5
v_call: TRBV21-1
cdr3_nt: TGTGCCAGCAGCAAAGCGCATGGCGGGAGGGATCAAGAGACCCAGTACTTC
cdr3_aa: CASSKAHGGRDQETQYF

clone_size: -
cdr3_length: 16
d_call: TRBD1
j_call: TRBJ1-6
v_call: TRBV9
cdr3_nt: TGTGCCAGCAGCGGACCCCCGGGACAGGGGAATTCACCCCTCCACTTT
cdr3_aa: CASSGPPGQGNSPLHF

clone_size: -
cdr3_length: 17
d_call: TRBD1
j_call: TRBJ2-7
v_call: TRBV7-2
cdr3_nt: TGTGCCAGCAGCTTTTTAAGGCGGACAGGGTTCTCCTACGAGCAGTACTTC
cdr3_aa: CASSFLRRTGFSYEQYF

clone_size: -
cdr3_length: 14
d_call: -
j_call: TRBJ2-7
v_call: TRBV6-5
cdr3_nt: TGTGCCAGCAGTTACTCGAACGCAGACTACGAGCAGTACTTC
cdr3_aa: CASSYSNADYEQYF

clone_size: few
cdr3_length: 16
d_call: -
j_call: TRBJ2-7
v_call: TRBV19
cdr3_nt: TGTGCCAGTAGTAGAGCCGGGACTCAGGGCTCCTACGAGCAGTACTTC
cdr3_aa: CASSRAGTQGSYEQYF

clone_size: -
cdr3_length: 15
d_call: TRBD1
j_call: TRBJ2-1
v_call: TRBV11-2
cdr3_nt: TGTGCCAGCAGCTTAGGGCTGGGACAGGGTAATGAGCAGTTCTTC
cdr3_aa: CASSLGLGQGNEQFF

clone_size: -
cdr3_length: 18
d_call: -
j_call: TRBJ1-2
v_call: TRBV19
cdr3_nt: TGTGCCAGTAGTATAGTTAGTACCGGGTCTCTCTCTAACTATGGCTACACCTTC
cdr3_aa: CASSIVSTGSLSNYGYTF

clone_size: few
cdr3_length: 14
d_call: -
j_call: TRBJ2-3
v_call: TRBV15
cdr3_nt: TGTGCCACCAGCAGAGTAGGAGTCACAGATACGCAGTATTTT
cdr3_aa: CATSRVGVTDTQYF

clone_size: -
cdr3_length: 15
d_call: TRBD1
j_call: TRBJ1-2
v_call: TRBV19
cdr3_nt: TGTGCCAGTTGCCATTCCCGGACAGGGTTCTATGGCTACACCTTC
cdr3_aa: CASCHSRTGFYGYTF

clone_size: -
cdr3_length: 11
d_call: -
j_call: TRBJ2-1
v_call: TRBV6-5
cdr3_nt: TGTGCCAGCAGTTACAAAGCTGAGCAGTTCTTC
cdr3_aa: CASSYKAEQFF

clone_size: -
cdr3_length: 14
d_call: TRBD2
j_call: TRBJ2-1
v_call: TRBV10-1
cdr3_nt: TGCGCCAGCAACGAGCGGGAGCGGACGGGTGAGCAGTTCTTC
cdr3_aa: CASNERERTGEQFF

clone_size: -
cdr3_length: 15
d_call: -
j_call: TRBJ1-1
v_call: TRBV7-6
cdr3_nt: TGTGCCAGCAGCTTAGGGGTAGGGGCGGGGGCTGAAGCTTTCTTT
cdr3_aa: CASSLGVGAGAEAFF

clone_size: -
cdr3_length: 19
d_call: TRBD2
j_call: TRBJ2-2
v_call: TRBV7-3
cdr3_nt: TGTGCCAGCAGCTTCAACACCCCAGGACTAGCGGGAGCTATCGGGGAGCTGTTTTTT
cdr3_aa: CASSFNTPGLAGAIGELFF

clone_size: -
cdr3_length: 14
d_call: -
j_call: TRBJ1-2
v_call: TRBV5-1
cdr3_nt: TGCGCCAGCAGCCCAAGACAGTCATTCTATGGCTACACCTTC
cdr3_aa: CASSPRQSFYGYTF

clone_size: -
cdr3_length: 15
d_call: -
j_call: TRBJ2-2
v_call: TRBV5-1
cdr3_nt: TGCGCCAGCAGCTTAGACAGGCCGAACACCGGGGAGCTGTTTTTT
cdr3_aa: CASSLDRPNTGELFF

clone_size: -
cdr3_length: 11
d_call: -
j_call: TRBJ1-1
v_call: TRBV29-1
cdr3_nt: TGCAGCGCAATGACAGCCACTGAAGCTTTCTTT
cdr3_aa: CSAMTATEAFF

clone_size: -
cdr3_length: 16
d_call: TRBD1
j_call: TRBJ1-5
v_call: TRBV2
cdr3_nt: TGTGCCAGCAGGGACACAGGGGTCTATAGCAATCAGCCCCAGCATTTT
cdr3_aa: CASRDTGVYSNQPQHF

clone_size: -
cdr3_length: 15
d_call: TRBD1
j_call: TRBJ2-7
v_call: TRBV5-6
cdr3_nt: TGTGCCAGCAGCCCCCCCCTAGGGGGCGAATACGAGCAGTACTTC
cdr3_aa: CASSPPLGGEYEQYF

clone_size: -
cdr3_length: 15
d_call: TRBD2
j_call: TRBJ2-7
v_call: TRBV5-4
cdr3_nt: TGTGCCAGCAGCTCCGGGGCGGGAGCCAGAGCGCAGCAGTACTTC
cdr3_aa: CASSSGAGARAQQYF

clone_size: -
cdr3_length: 17
d_call: -
j_call: TRBJ2-2
v_call: TRBV7-2
cdr3_nt: TGTGCCAGCAGCTTAAATTCATGGCGGGTGCTCACCGGGGAGCTGTTTTTT
cdr3_aa: CASSLNSWRVLTGELFF

clone_size: -
cdr3_length: 15
d_call: TRBD2
j_call: TRBJ2-1
v_call: TRBV11-3
cdr3_nt: TGTGCCAGCAGCTTGGACGGACTAGCGGACAATGAGCAGTTCTTC
cdr3_aa: CASSLDGLADNEQFF

clone_size: once
cdr3_length: 17
d_call: TRBD2
j_call: TRBJ2-5
v_call: TRBV2
cdr3_nt: TGTGCCAGCAAGCGTACTAGCGGGGGCACTATGGGAGAGACCCAGTACTTC
cdr3_aa: CASKRTSGGTMGETQYF

clone_size: -
cdr3_length: 16
d_call: -
j_call: TRBJ2-7
v_call: TRBV28
cdr3_nt: TGTGCCAGCAGACCGCCTAGCGTTCGGACTCTCTACGAGCAGTACTTC
cdr3_aa: CASRPPSVRTLYEQYF

clone_size: -
cdr3_length: 14
d_call: -
j_call: TRBJ1-3
v_call: TRBV7-9
cdr3_nt: TGTGCCAGCAGCTTTGGTAGCGGGGGAAACACCATATATTTT
cdr3_aa: CASSFGSGGNTIYF

clone_size: -
cdr3_length: 11
d_call: -
j_call: TRBJ2-3
v_call: TRBV5-4
cdr3_nt: TGTGCCAGCAGTTCCCGTGATACGCAGTATTTT
cdr3_aa: CASSSRDTQYF

clone_size: -
cdr3_length: 14
d_call: TRBD2
j_call: TRBJ2-1
v_call: TRBV28
cdr3_nt: TGTGCCAGCAGCCGAAGGACTAGGGAACAAGAGCAGTTCTTC
cdr3_aa: CASSRRTREQEQFF

clone_size: -
cdr3_length: 13
d_call: -
j_call: TRBJ2-1
v_call: TRBV2
cdr3_nt: TGTGCCAGCAGTGCGGGAGTTTTCAATGAGCAGTTCTTC
cdr3_aa: CASSAGVFNEQFF

clone_size: once
cdr3_length: 16
d_call: TRBD1
j_call: TRBJ2-7
v_call: TRBV4-1
cdr3_nt: TGCGCCAGCAGCCAAGCACCGGGACAGGGCTCCTACGAGCAGTACTTC
cdr3_aa: CASSQAPGQGSYEQYF

clone_size: -
cdr3_length: 13
d_call: -
j_call: TRBJ1-1
v_call: TRBV10-2
cdr3_nt: TGCGCCAGCAGTCCGCAGGGGAACACTGAAGCTTTCTTT
cdr3_aa: CASSPQGNTEAFF